This T cell receptor (beta chain) came from a study of beta chain features in type 1 diabetes. About the study: Patient and healthy donor groups were alike in age, gender and cell yields. Findings and caveats of the study: Across patients, naive, central memory and Treg TCRB repertoires exhibited apparently greater similarity than was observed across healthy donors. There was a moderate but significant shortening of TCRB CDR3s in all four CD4+ subsets of Type 1 diabetes patients.

Heparinised blood was drawn once per donor, averaging approximately 0.12 L. Using CD45RO/CCR7/CD25/CD127/CD95/CD27, CD4+ naive, central memory, regulatory and stem cell-like memory cells were sorted. This clone was seen only a few times. Its antigen remains unknown. V was pared by 4 bases and J by 4 bases, with 8 bases between. The germline V gene encodes CDR1 LGHNA and CDR2 YSLEER. This CDR3 has 13 residues. Reverse transcribing all isolated RNA meant expressed TCRB transcripts were sequenced. Sequencing used immunoSEQ multiplex PCR; TCRdb keeps in-frame clones, though not all of them. Of 600,000 to 700,000 clones detected, roughly 12% appear once; the ten largest clones hold more than 0.1%.

Sequencing input: naive CD4+ T cells from blood. The source is a man between 25 and 39 years old with type 1 diabetes. V and J are TRBV4-3 and TRBJ1-5; the D is unclear. In nucleotides, the CDR3 is TGCGCCAGCAGCCGGACCCTTAATCAGCCCCAGCATTTT. As protein: CASSRTLNQPQHF.